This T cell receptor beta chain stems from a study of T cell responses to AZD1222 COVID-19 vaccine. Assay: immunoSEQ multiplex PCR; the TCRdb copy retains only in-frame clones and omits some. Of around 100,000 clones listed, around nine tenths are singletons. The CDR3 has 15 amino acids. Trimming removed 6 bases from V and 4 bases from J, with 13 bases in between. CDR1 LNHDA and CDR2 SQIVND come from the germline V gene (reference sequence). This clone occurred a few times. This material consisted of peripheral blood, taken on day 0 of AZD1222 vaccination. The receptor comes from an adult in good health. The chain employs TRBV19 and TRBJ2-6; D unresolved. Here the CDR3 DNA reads TGTGCCAGTAGCCCGGTCTTGGCGGGGGCCAACGTCCTGACTTTC. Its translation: CASSPVLAGANVLTF. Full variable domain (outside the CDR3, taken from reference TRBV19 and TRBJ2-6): DGGITQSPKYLFRKEGQNVTLSCEQNLNHDAMYWYRQDPGQGLRLIYYSQIVNDFQKGDIAEGYSVSREKKESFPLTVTSAQKNPTAFYLCASSPVLAGANVLTFGAGSRLTVL.